This T cell receptor beta chain derives from a study of Graves' ophthalmopathy and Graves' hyperthyroidism. Study-wide results and limits: A 13-signature model separated ophthalmopathy from stable hyperthyroidism, reaching less than 90% sensitivity and roughly 84% specificity cross-validated. Blood samples also showed most expanded thyroid clonotypes exceeding 0.001 frequency.

RNA served as the template for amplifying TCR beta CDR3 regions. Second-round multiplex PCR followed a first-round RT-PCR using HTBI primers. TCRdb reprocessed the multiplex PCR reads with MiXCR, giving one entry per CDR3 protein. Among hundreds of thousands of distinct CDR3 sequences listed, about a fifth were seen once. The CDR3 runs to 13 residues. V dropped 6 bases and J dropped 6; count of bases not matched to a gene: 7. In this cohort, patients with other autoimmune diseases, uncontrolled infections, pregnancy or lactation were excluded. This clonotype was observed many times. Antigen: not known.

The receptor's source is a woman aged 18-29 years with stable Graves' hyperthyroidism. Some clones in this sample may be carry-over from other donors' samples. The V gene is TRBV12-3 or TRBV12-4, the J gene TRBJ2-5; 7 nucleotides align to TRBD2. Sequenced: peripheral blood. CDR3 coding DNA: TGTGCCAGCAGGAGGGAGGGGCTGCAGACCCAGTACTTC. Residues: CASRREGLQTQYF.